These 15 T cell receptor beta chains were all obtained from the same sample, sequenced in a study of post-analysis software for immune sequencing data (dated by TCRdb to 2014 to 2015). Findings and caveats that apply to the study as a whole: About five TRBV segments, including TRBV5-6, TRBV5-1 and TRBV20-1, were significantly more frequent in patients than controls.

The library came from PCR. This sample was sequenced with an Illumina HiSeq 2500. To reduce PCR and sequencing biases, unique molecular identifiers were incorporated into the TCR beta cDNA libraries. TCRdb's own reprocessing of the public reads used fastp at Q25 and MiXCR and kept productive beta chains. Identical CDR3 protein sequences are pooled into one entry, listed with their most common genes and DNA. Here the sample has just over 250,000 distinct CDR3 sequences; 30% to 45% occur a single time. The ten largest clones take up less than 6% of the sample. Their antigens are not known. Material for sequencing was blood. Source of these receptors: a girl between 5 and 17 years old with multiple sclerosis.

The V and J genes are TRBV5-1 and TRBJ1-1, with 8 bases fitting TRBD1. This CDR3 has 14 amino acids. Trimming took 7 bases from V and 5 from J; bases not matched to a gene: 10. CDR1 SGHRS and CDR2 YFSETQ come from the germline V gene. CDR3 loop: CASFVDRVGTEAFF. The CDR3 DNA reads as TGCGCCAGCTTTGTGGACAGGGTCGGGACTGAAGCTTTCTTT.

Note on this clonotype: Since a much larger clone is just one base distant, this may be a read error. The rearrangement links TRBV4-1 to TRBJ2-7; perhaps TRBD1 as D (5 bases). The CDR3 is made up of 15 amino acids. Germline V lookup: CDR1 MGHRA, CDR2 YSYEKL. V was trimmed by 1 base and J by 4 bases, leaving 14 bases between them. DNA of the CDR3: TGCGCCAGCAGCCAAGGAGGAACAGGAACTTACGAGCAGTACGTC. Protein sequence: CASSQGGTGTYEQYV.

This clonotype showed up just a few times. This chain links TRBV14 with TRBJ2-3; D is undetermined. In germline, CDR1 is SGHDN, CDR2 FVKESK. Trimming pared 4 bases from V and 5 bases from J, leaving 16 bases between. The CDR3 loop spans 15 amino acids. CDR3 in amino acids: CASSLTPAAQDTQYF. Here the CDR3 DNA reads TGTGCCAGCAGCCTCACTCCGGCGGCTCAAGATACGCAGTATTTT.

Note on this clonotype: Just one base apart from a much larger clone, this may be a read error. The chain is built from TRBV6-4 and TRBJ2-1; 9 bases match TRBD1. The V and J ends lost 6 bases and 5 bases, in that order; junction bases with no gene match: 5. Germline V lookup: CDR1 MRHNA, CDR2 SNTAGT. The CDR3 is 14 amino acids. The CDR3: CASRAGQGNNEQFF. Written as DNA, the CDR3 is TGTGCCAGCAGGGCGGGACAGGGAAACAATGAGCAGTTCTTC.

The chain is built from TRBV7-3 and TRBJ2-1, with D hard to call. This CDR3 spans 11 amino acids. The V end was cut by 5 bases, the J end by 5 bases, with 4 bases between. Germline lookup yields CDR1 SGHTA and CDR2 FQGTGA. The CDR3 region is CASSEDNEQFF. The CDR3 DNA sequence: TGTGCCAGCAGCGAGGACAATGAGCAGTTCTTC.

Note on this clonotype: A much larger clone is a single base away; this may be a read error. The rearrangement links TRBV20-1 to TRBJ2-3, with a weak D call TRBD2 (5 bases). There are 15 residues in the CDR3. Trimming left V 6 bases short and J 2 bases short, with 18 bases between. Germline values: CDR1 DFQATT, CDR2 SNEGSKA (reference sequence). The CDR3 coding sequence is TGCAGTGCCGAATCCGGGTCTAGCCTCACAGATACGCAGTATTTT. Its protein is CSAESGSSLTDTQYF.

J is TRBJ2-4 and V is TRBV25-1; D gene unclear. The CDR3 covers 12 residues. CDR1 and CDR2 from the germline V gene are MGHDK and SYGVNS. Between the trimmed V and J ends, which lost 4 bases and 4 bases, there was a span of 5 bases. This CDR3 reads CASSVGKNIQYF. CDR3 nucleotides: TGTGCCAGCAGTGTTGGGAAAAACATTCAGTACTTC.

This clonotype came up a few times. The rearrangement links TRBV20-1 to TRBJ2-1, with 8 bases aligning to TRBD1. The CDR3 covers 13 residues. Trimming took 5 bases from V and 9 from J; bases not matched to a gene: 9. Germline loops: CDR1 DFQATT, CDR2 SNEGSKA (reference sequence). For the CDR3, the DNA is TGCAGTGCTGGGACAGGTGGAGTAGGTGAGCAGTTCTTC. Its protein product is CSAGTGGVGEQFF.

About this clonotype itself: A much larger clone lies one base from this, so it may be a read error. The conserved phenylalanine or tryptophan normally closing the CDR3 is absent here, so this likely arose from a read error. This chain links TRBV9 with TRBJ2-1; D is unresolved. The CDR3 runs 13 residues. Per germline, CDR1 SGDLS and CDR2 YYNGEE. V shed 0 bases and J shed 6 bases, with 7 bases lying between them. The CDR3 protein is CASSVGVSNEQFV. The CDR3 DNA sequence: TGTGCCAGCAGCGTAGGGGTATCCAATGAGCAGTTCGTC.

This clonotype was detected a few times. This chain links TRBV24-1 with TRBJ1-2, with D uncertain. Trimming removed 3 bases from V and 4 bases from J, with 5 bases in between. CDR1 KGHDR and CDR2 SFDVKD come from the germline V gene. The CDR3 is made up of 12 amino acids. CDR3: CATSDPPYGYTF. In DNA form, the CDR3 reads TGTGCCACCAGTGATCCTCCCTATGGCTACACCTTC.

The chain carries TRBV7-8 and TRBJ2-1, with 8 bases aligning to TRBD1. CDR1 is SGHVS, CDR2 FQNEAQ, per germline. V lost 3 bases, J lost 6 bases, and 10 bases stayed unmatched. The CDR3 totals 16 residues. CDR3 amino acids: CASSFVTGEMGNEQFF. In DNA form, the CDR3 reads TGTGCCAGCAGCTTTGTGACAGGGGAAATGGGCAATGAGCAGTTCTTC.

This clonotype was detected only a few times. J is TRBJ1-1 and V is TRBV25-1; a weak D match, TRBD1 (5 bases). V shed 8 bases and J shed 0 bases, with 16 bases lying between them. Germline V lookup: CDR1 MGHDK, CDR2 SYGVNS. The length of the CDR3 is 15 residues. The CDR3 nucleotides read TGTGCCAGCCTTAGCAACAGGAAGATGAACACTGAAGCTTTCTTT. Amino acid sequence: CASLSNRKMNTEAFF.

Only a few counts were recorded for this clonotype. This chain links TRBV7-9 with TRBJ1-1, with TRBD1 matching over 9 bases. There are 14 residues in the CDR3. The V segment lost 1 base and the J segment 5 bases; nucleotides outside the gene matches: 2. Per the germline V gene, CDR1 is SEHNR and CDR2 is FQNEAQ (reference sequence). The CDR3 region has the DNA TGTGCCAGCAGCTTAGGACAGGGGGAAACTGAAGCTTTCTTT. As protein: CASSLGQGETEAFF.

The V gene is TRBV20-1, the J gene TRBJ1-5, with 9 bases aligning to TRBD1. The CDR3 totals 16 residues. J gave up 3 bases and V 4 bases, and 10 bases lay outside the gene matches. The V gene's germline CDR1 is DFQATT and CDR2 SNEGSKA (reference sequence). Here the CDR3 DNA reads TGCAGTGCTACCGCCACGGGACAGGGCCACAATCAGCCCCAGCATTTT. Protein: CSATATGQGHNQPQHF.

This chain links TRBV19 with TRBJ2-7; D is ambiguous. The CDR3 consists of 14 residues. The V gene's germline CDR1 is LNHDA and CDR2 SQIVND (reference sequence). V was trimmed by 6 bases and J by 2 bases, leaving 14 bases between them. The CDR3 loop is CASRPNSAPYEQYF. In nucleotides, the CDR3 is TGTGCCAGTAGGCCCAACTCCGCTCCCTACGAGCAGTACTTC.